This entry concerns a single T cell receptor beta chain. Its antigen is undetermined. This specimen comes from a study of identical twins. Germline V gene data show CDR1 as MNHEY and CDR2 as SVGAGI. The V end was cut by 2 bases, the J end by 5 bases, with 15 bases between. This CDR3 region has 15 residues. Findings and limits, study-wide: Monozygotic twins shared more out-of-frame TCR alpha than recombination models predicted. Invariant MAIT and iNKT cells could partly confound zero-insertion analyses.

Addition of a universal primer site occurred through template switching, and cDNA carried unique molecular identifiers. TCRdb called the 5' RACE reads again in MiXCR, with one record for every CDR3 protein. The sample contains 600,000 to 850,000 distinct CDR3 sequences, over 15% of which appear only once. The same specimen was also included in a second study, on T cells expressing NK-cell markers.

Sequencing input: PBMCs. This sequence joins TRBV6-5 and TRBJ2-5; D remains unclear. The source of this sequence is a woman under 30 in good health. Here the CDR3 reads CASSYRFSTEETQYF. CDR3 DNA: TGTGCCAGCAGTTACAGGTTTAGTACAGAGGAGACCCAGTACTTC.